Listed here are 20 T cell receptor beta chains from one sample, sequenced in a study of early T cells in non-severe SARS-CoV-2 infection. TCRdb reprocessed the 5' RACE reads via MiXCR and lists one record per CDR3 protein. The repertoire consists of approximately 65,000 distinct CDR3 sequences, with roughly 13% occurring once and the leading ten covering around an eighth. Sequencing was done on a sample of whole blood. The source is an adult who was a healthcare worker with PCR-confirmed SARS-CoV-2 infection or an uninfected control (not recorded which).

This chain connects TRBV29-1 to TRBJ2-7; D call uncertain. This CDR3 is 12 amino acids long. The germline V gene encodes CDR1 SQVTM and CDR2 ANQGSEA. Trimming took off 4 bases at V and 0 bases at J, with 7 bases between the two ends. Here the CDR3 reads CSVGHFSYEQYF. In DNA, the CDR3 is TGCAGCGTTGGACATTTCTCCTACGAGCAGTACTTC.

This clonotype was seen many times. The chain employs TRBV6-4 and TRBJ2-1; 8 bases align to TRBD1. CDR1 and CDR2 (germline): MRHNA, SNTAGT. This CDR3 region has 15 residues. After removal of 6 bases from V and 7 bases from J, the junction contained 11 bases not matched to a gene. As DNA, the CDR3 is TGTGCCAGCAGCAGAGCAGGGGGCGCTGGGAATGAGCAGTTCTTC. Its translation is CASSRAGGAGNEQFF.

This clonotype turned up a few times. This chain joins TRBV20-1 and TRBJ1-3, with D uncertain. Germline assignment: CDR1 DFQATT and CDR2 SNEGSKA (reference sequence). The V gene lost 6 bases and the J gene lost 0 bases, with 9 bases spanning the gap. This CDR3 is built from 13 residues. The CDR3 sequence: CSARRSSGNTIYF. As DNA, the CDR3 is TGCAGTGCCCGACGCAGCTCTGGAAACACCATATATTTT.

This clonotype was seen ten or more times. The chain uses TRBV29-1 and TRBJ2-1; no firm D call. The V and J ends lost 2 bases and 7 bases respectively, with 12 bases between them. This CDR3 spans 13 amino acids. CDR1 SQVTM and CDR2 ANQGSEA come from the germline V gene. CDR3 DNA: TGCAGCGTTGAATATTACCTTGGGAATGAGCAGTTCTTC. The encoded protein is CSVEYYLGNEQFF.

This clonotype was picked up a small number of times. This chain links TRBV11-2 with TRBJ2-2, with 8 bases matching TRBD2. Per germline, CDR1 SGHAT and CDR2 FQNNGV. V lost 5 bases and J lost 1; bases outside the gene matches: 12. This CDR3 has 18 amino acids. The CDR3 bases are TGTGCCAGCAGCCCACACCGGGGAGCGGGGGTGAACACCGGGGAGCTGTTTTTT. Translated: CASSPHRGAGVNTGELFF.

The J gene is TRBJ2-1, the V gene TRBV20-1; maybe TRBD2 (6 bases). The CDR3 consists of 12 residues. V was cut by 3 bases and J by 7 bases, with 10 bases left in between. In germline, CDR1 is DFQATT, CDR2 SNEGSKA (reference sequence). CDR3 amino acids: CSARAGFNEQFF. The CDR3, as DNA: TGCAGTGCTAGGGCGGGGTTTAATGAGCAGTTCTTC.

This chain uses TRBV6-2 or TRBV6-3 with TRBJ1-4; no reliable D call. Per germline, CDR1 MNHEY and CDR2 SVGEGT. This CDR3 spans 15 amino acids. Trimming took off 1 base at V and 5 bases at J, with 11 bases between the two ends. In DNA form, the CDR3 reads TGTGCCAGCAGTTACTTGCGGGATTTGAATGAAAAACTGTTTTTT. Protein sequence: CASSYLRDLNEKLFF.

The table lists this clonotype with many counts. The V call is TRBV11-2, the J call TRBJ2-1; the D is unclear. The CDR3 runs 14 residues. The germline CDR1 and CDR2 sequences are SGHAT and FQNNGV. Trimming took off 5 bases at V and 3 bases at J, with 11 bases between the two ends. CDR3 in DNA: TGTGCCAGCAGCCCAACCGGAAGCTACAATGAGCAGTTCTTC. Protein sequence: CASSPTGSYNEQFF.

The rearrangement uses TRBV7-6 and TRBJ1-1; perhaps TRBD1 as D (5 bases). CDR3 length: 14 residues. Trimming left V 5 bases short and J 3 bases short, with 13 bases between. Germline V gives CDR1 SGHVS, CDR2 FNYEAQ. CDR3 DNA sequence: TGTGCCAGCAGCCCGGACATGGGACACACTGAAGCTTTCTTT. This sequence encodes CASSPDMGHTEAFF. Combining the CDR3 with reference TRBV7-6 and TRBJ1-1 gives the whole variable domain GAGVSQSPRYKVTKRGQDVALRCDPISGHVSLYWYRQALGQGPEFLTYFNYEAQQDKSGLPNDRFSAERPEGSISTLTIQRTEQRDSAMYRCASSPDMGHTEAFFGQGTRLTVV.

Here the CDR3 DNA reads TGCAGTGCTCAGGCGGATGCGAACACCGGGGAGCTGTTTTTT. Translating gives CSAQADANTGELFF. The V call is TRBV20-1, the J call TRBJ2-2; the D is unclear. The CDR3 runs to 14 residues. Germline CDR1 and CDR2: DFQATT and SNEGSKA (reference sequence). V shed 5 bases and J shed 0 bases, with 10 bases lying between them.

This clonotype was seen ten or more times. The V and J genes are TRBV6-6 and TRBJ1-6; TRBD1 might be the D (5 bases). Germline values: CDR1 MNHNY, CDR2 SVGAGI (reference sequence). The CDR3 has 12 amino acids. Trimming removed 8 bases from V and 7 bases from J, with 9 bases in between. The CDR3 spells CASQGWNSPLHF. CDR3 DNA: TGTGCCAGCCAGGGATGGAATTCACCCCTCCACTTT.

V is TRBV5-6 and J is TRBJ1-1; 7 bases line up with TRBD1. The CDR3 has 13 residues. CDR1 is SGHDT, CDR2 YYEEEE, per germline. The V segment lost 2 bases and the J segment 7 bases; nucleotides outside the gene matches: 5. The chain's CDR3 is CASSFGTVLEAFF. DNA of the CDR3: TGTGCCAGCAGCTTCGGGACAGTCCTTGAAGCTTTCTTT.

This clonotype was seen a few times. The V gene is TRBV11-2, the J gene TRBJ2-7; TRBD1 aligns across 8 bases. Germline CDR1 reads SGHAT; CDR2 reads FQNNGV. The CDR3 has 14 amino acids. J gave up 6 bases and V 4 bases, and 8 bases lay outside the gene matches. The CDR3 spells CASSSPRGTGEQYF. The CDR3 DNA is TGTGCCAGCAGCTCTCCACGGGGGACAGGCGAGCAGTACTTC. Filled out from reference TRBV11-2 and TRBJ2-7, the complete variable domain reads EAGVAQSPRYKIIEKRQSVAFWCNPISGHATLYWYQQILGQGPKLLIQFQNNGVVDDSQLPKDRFSAERLKGVDSTLKIQPAKLEDSAVYLCASSSPRGTGEQYFGPGTRLTVT.

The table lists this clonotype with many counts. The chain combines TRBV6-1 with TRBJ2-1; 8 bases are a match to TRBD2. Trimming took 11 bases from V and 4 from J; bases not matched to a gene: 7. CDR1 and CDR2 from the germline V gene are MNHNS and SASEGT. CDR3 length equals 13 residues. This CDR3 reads CAGGGRIYNEQFF. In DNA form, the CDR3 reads TGTGCCGGCGGGGGGAGAATATACAATGAGCAGTTCTTC.

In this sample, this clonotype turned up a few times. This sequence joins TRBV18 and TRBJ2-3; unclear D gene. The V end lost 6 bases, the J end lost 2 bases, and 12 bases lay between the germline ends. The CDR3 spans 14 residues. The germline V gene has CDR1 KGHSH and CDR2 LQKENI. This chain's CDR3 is CASSMAWDTDTQYF. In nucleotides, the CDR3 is TGTGCCAGCTCGATGGCCTGGGACACAGATACGCAGTATTTT.

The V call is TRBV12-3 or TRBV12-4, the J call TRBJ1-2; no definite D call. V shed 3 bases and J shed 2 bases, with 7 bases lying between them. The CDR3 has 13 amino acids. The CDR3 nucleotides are TGTGCCAGCAGTTTTCGGCGAAACTATGGCTACACCTTC. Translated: CASSFRRNYGYTF.

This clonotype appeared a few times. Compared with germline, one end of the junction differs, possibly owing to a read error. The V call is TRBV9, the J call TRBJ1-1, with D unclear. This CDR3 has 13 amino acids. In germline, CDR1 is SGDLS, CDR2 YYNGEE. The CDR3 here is CASSVGGKTEVFF. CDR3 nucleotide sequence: TGTGCCAGCAGCGTAGGAGGGAAAACTGAAGTTTTCTTT.

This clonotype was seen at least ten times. The CDR3 reads CASSRGQGSEAKNIQYF. CDR3 DNA sequence: TGCGCCAGCAGCAGAGGACAGGGGAGTGAGGCCAAAAACATTCAGTACTTC. The chain is built from TRBV4-1 and TRBJ2-4; 9 nucleotides agree with TRBD1. The CDR3 loop spans 17 amino acids. Germline trimming cut 5 bases from V and 1 base from J; bases unmatched to any gene: 9. The germline gives CDR1 MGHRA, CDR2 YSYEKL.

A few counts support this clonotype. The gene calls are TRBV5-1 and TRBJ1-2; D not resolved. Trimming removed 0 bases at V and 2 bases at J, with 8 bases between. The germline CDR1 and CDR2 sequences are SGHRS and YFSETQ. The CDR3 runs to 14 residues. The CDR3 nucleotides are TGCGCCAGCAGCTTGGCCGGGAGCAACTATGGCTACACCTTC. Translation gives CASSLAGSNYGYTF. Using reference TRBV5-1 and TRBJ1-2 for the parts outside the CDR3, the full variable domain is KAGVTQTPRYLIKTRGQQVTLSCSPISGHRSVSWYQQTPGQGLQFLFEYFSETQRNKGNFPGRFSGRQFSNSRSEMNVSTLELGDSALYLCASSLAGSNYGYTFGSGTRLTVV.

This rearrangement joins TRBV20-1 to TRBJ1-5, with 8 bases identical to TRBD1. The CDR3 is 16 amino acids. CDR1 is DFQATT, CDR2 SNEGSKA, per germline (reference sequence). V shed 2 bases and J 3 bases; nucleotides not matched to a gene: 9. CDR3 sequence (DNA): TGCAGTGCTAGACCAACTACGGACAGGGACAATCAGCCCCAGCATTTT. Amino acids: CSARPTTDRDNQPQHF.